This T cell receptor (beta chain) was captured by sequencing in a study of graft-versus-host responses after intestinal transplantation. At the level of the study: Transplant types were multivisceral, liver-intestinal, or isolated intestinal. All recipients were given anti-thymocyte globulin induction, and tacrolimus and steroids were then administered for three to four years. Study-wide results and caveats: Declines in HvG clones occurring early post-transplant were associated with peak circulating GvH clone levels. Recipient marrow contained GvH clones, some of which appeared first in ileum or blood.

This clone appeared a single time. No antigen is known for it. There are 15 residues in the CDR3. CDR1 and CDR2 (germline): SGHNT, YYREEE (reference sequence). V gave up 4 bases and J gave up 7 bases; unmatched junction bases: 9. This table comes from immunoSEQ multiplex PCR, and its TCRdb copy is limited to in-frame clones, with some not included. The table records under 85,000 clones, about 92% of them present only once. The source of this sequence is a human donor who received an intestinal transplant. The sample was unstimulated CD8+ T cells sorted from spleen or lymph node cells, taken before intestinal transplant. The J gene is TRBJ2-2, the V gene TRBV5-4; TRBD1 agrees at 8 bases. The CDR3 DNA follows: TGTGCCAGCAGCCAGACGGACAGGGATGACGGGGAGCTGTTTTTT. The encoded protein is CASSQTDRDDGELFF.